This T cell receptor (beta chain) came from a study of blood T cell repertoires in COVID-19. About the research overall: The samples span acute and convalescent COVID-19 from the United States, Italy and Spain. PBMCs, B-cell-depleted T cells, or T cells were the source of the cDNA or gDNA that made up the material.

After removal of 0 bases from V and 3 bases from J, the junction contained 9 bases not matched to a gene. The CDR3 covers 18 residues. Per the germline V gene, CDR1 is KGHDR and CDR2 is SFDVKD. Authors' processing steps: Researchers report that nucleated cell counts were estimated from reference gene primer amplification. The protocol was immunoSEQ multiplex PCR, while the TCRdb copy is restricted to in-frame clones and leaves out a portion. Clonal size and the V and J genes are those of that table, whereas D and trimming came from the DNA. The sample has roughly 280,000 clones, approximately 85% seen once. This clone appeared once.

The V gene is TRBV24-1, the J gene TRBJ2-2; 7 bases are shared with TRBD2. This clonotype was obtained from a woman in her seventies with acute or convalescent COVID-19. Sequencing was done on a sample of peripheral blood. DNA for the CDR3: TGTGCCACCAGTGATTTGCCCTCCCCGGGGGGATACACCGGGGAGCTGTTTTTT. It is translated as CATSDLPSPGGYTGELFF.